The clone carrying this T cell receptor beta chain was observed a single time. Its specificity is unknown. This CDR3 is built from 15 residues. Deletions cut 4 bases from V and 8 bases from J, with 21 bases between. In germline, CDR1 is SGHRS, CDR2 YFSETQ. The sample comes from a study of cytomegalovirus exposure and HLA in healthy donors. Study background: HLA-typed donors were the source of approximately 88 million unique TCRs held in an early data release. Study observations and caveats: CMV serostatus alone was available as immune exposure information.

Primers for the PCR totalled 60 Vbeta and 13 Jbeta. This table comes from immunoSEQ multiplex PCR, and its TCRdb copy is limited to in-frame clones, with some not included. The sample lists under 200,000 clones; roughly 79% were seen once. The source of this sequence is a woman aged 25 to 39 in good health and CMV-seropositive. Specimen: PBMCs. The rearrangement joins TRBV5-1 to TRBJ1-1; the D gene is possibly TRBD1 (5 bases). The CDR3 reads CASSPGGEGPREAFF. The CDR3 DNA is TGCGCCAGCAGCCCGGGGGGGGAGGGCCCCCGCGAAGCTTTCTTT.